The 21 T cell receptor beta chains listed next were all sequenced from one sample in a study of blood T cell repertoires in COVID-19. Sequencing used immunoSEQ multiplex PCR; TCRdb keeps in-frame clones, though not all of them. The data contain approximately 94,000 clones, 80% of them singletons. Sequenced sample: peripheral blood. All receptors come from a woman aged 70-85 years with acute or convalescent COVID-19.

V usage is TRBV5-1 and J usage is TRBJ1-6, with D perhaps matching TRBD1 (6 bases). CDR1 is SGHRS, CDR2 YFSETQ, per germline. The CDR3 extends over 16 amino acids. V was trimmed by 4 bases and J by 4 bases, leaving 15 bases between them. The chain's CDR3 is CASSPRLGQYNSPLHF. In DNA, the CDR3 is TGCGCCAGCAGCCCCCGCCTAGGACAGTATAATTCACCCCTCCACTTT.

This rearrangement joins TRBV19 to TRBJ1-1; no firm D call. Trimming left V 3 bases short and J 5 bases short, with 10 bases between. This CDR3 has 13 amino acids. The V gene's germline CDR1 is LNHDA and CDR2 SQIVND (reference sequence). This CDR3 is CASSIGRGTEAFF. The CDR3 nucleotides are TGTGCCAGTAGTATCGGTAGAGGGACTGAAGCTTTCTTT.

The chain has TRBV24-1 and TRBJ2-2; perhaps TRBD1 as D (6 bases). Germline V gene sequence: CDR1 KGHDR, CDR2 SFDVKD. The CDR3 extends over 17 amino acids. V was shortened by 5 bases and J by 5 bases, with 20 bases between the two germline ends. The chain's CDR3 is CATSAARGTGYTGELFF. CDR3 DNA sequence: TGTGCCACCAGTGCTGCACGGGGAACAGGGTATACCGGGGAGCTGTTTTTT.

This clone was counted only a few times. The V gene is TRBV7-9, the J gene TRBJ2-1, with 10 bases lining up with TRBD2. The germline CDR1 and CDR2 sequences are SEHNR and FQNEAQ (reference sequence). The CDR3 loop spans 16 amino acids. V dropped 10 bases and J dropped 9; count of bases not matched to a gene: 18. For the CDR3, the DNA is TGTGCCATCCCTCAGGTGGGGACTAGCGATAGGGGTGAGCAGTTCTTC. Translated: CAIPQVGTSDRGEQFF.

CDR3 DNA sequence: TGTGCCAGCAGCTCCACAGGGGCTCAAGGCATGCACACTGAAGCTTTCTTT. Its translation: CASSSTGAQGMHTEAFF. V is TRBV5-4 and J is TRBJ1-1, with 7 bases that match TRBD1. This CDR3 spans 17 amino acids. Germline V CDR1 and CDR2: SGHNT, YYREEE (reference sequence). V lost 3 bases to trimming and J lost 3 bases; unmatched junction nucleotides: 14.

This clone was counted between two and nine times. This same CDR3 is encoded by further DNA sequences in the sample. V and J are TRBV19 and TRBJ1-1, with D possibly matching TRBD1 (5 bases). The CDR3 has 13 residues. Between the trimmed V and J ends, which lost 4 bases and 1 base, there was a span of 7 bases. Germline V CDR1 and CDR2: LNHDA, SQIVND (reference sequence). The CDR3 loop is CASSTTGNTEAFF. In nucleotides, the CDR3 is TGTGCCAGTAGTACCACAGGGAACACTGAAGCTTTCTTT.

The chain couples TRBV19 to TRBJ1-3; TRBD1 matches 7 bases. This CDR3 comprises 14 residues. Germline V gene lookup returns CDR1 LNHDA and CDR2 SQIVND (reference sequence). Trimming took 5 bases from V and 5 from J; bases not matched to a gene: 6. The CDR3 loop reads CASSGTGQRNTIYF. Written as DNA, the CDR3 is TGTGCCAGTAGTGGAACGGGACAGCGAAACACCATATATTTT. Full variable domain (remainder filled in from reference TRBV19 and TRBJ1-3): DGGITQSPKYLFRKEGQNVTLSCEQNLNHDAMYWYRQDPGQGLRLIYYSQIVNDFQKGDIAEGYSVSREKKESFPLTVTSAQKNPTAFYLCASSGTGQRNTIYFGEGSWLTVV.

The rearrangement joins TRBV5-1 to TRBJ1-1, with D unresolved. Per the germline V gene, CDR1 is SGHRS and CDR2 is YFSETQ. The CDR3 runs to 13 residues. Trimming removed 0 bases at V and 3 bases at J, with 6 bases between. The CDR3 DNA reads TGCGCCAGCAGCTTGGGCGGGGACACTGAAGCTTTCTTT. Encoded protein: CASSLGGDTEAFF.

This clone came up a few times. The gene calls are TRBV7-9 and TRBJ1-2, with D uncertain. There are 15 residues in the CDR3. Germline V gene sequence: CDR1 SEHNR, CDR2 FQNEAQ (reference sequence). V lost 7 bases and J lost 1, with 16 bases in between. Here the CDR3 reads CASTPRGGSNYGYTF. The CDR3 region has the DNA TGTGCCAGCACCCCACGAGGCGGAAGTAACTATGGCTACACCTTC.

This clone has a handful of counts. The chain couples TRBV29-1 to TRBJ2-2, with 12 positions matching TRBD2. Trimming removed 3 bases from V and 5 bases from J; junction bases left unmatched: 7. CDR3 length: 16 amino acids. Germline lookup yields CDR1 SQVTM and CDR2 ANQGSEA. This CDR3 reads CSVDRLAGGRTGELFF. CDR3 bases: TGCAGCGTTGATCGGCTAGCGGGGGGGCGAACCGGGGAGCTGTTTTTT.

The V call is TRBV29-1, the J call TRBJ1-4; D possibly corresponds to TRBD1 (5 bases). The V and J ends lost 6 bases and 8 bases respectively, with 16 bases between them. This CDR3 contains 13 residues. Germline V CDR1 and CDR2: SQVTM, ANQGSEA. In nucleotides, the CDR3 is TGCAGCGTGGCGGCATACAAGGGGGAAAAACTGTTTTTT. Its translation: CSVAAYKGEKLFF.

The chain combines TRBV5-1 with TRBJ1-1; perhaps TRBD1 as D (5 bases). The CDR3 sequence is 16 residues long. Germline assignment: CDR1 SGHRS and CDR2 YFSETQ. Trimming shortened V by 4 bases and J by 7 bases, and 23 bases separated the two germline ends. CDR3 nucleotide sequence: TGCGCCAGCAGCCTGGGACCGGGAGAAGGATCCATTGAAGCTTTCTTT. Translation gives CASSLGPGEGSIEAFF.

The V and J genes are TRBV9 and TRBJ1-1, with D uncertain. This CDR3 is built from 13 residues. The V gene lost 0 bases and the J gene lost 5 bases, with 8 bases spanning the gap. The germline CDR1 and CDR2 sequences are SGDLS and YYNGEE. CDR3 loop: CASSVATGTEAFF. CDR3 DNA: TGTGCCAGCAGCGTAGCTACGGGGACTGAAGCTTTCTTT. The whole variable domain, filled in from reference TRBV9 and TRBJ1-1, reads DSGVTQTPKHLITATGQRVTLRCSPRSGDLSVYWYQQSLDQGLQFLIQYYNGEERAKGNILERFSAQQFPDLHSELNLSSLELGDSALYFCASSVATGTEAFFGQGTRLTVV.

The chain links TRBV5-1 to TRBJ2-5, with 7 nucleotides matching TRBD1. This CDR3 is built from 14 residues. V lost 7 bases and J lost 3; bases outside the gene matches: 9. CDR1 and CDR2 from the germline V gene are SGHRS and YFSETQ. The CDR3, as DNA: TGCGCCAGCGGAACGGGACAGCAAAAAGAGACCCAGTACTTC. It is translated as CASGTGQQKETQYF.

In its sample, this clone was seen a few times. The gene calls are TRBV15 and TRBJ1-3; perhaps TRBD1 as D (6 bases). The CDR3 loop spans 17 amino acids. The germline V and J ends were trimmed by 0 bases and 0 bases, with 12 bases remaining between them. CDR1 is LNHNV, CDR2 YYDKDF, per germline (reference sequence). CDR3 region: CATSREGAGVSGNTIYF. The DNA for the CDR3 is TGTGCCACCAGCAGAGAGGGGGCGGGGGTCTCTGGAAACACCATATATTTT.

The chain couples TRBV19 to TRBJ1-4, with D unclear. The CDR3 sequence is 14 residues long. Trimming shortened V by 7 bases and J by 6 bases, and 15 bases separated the two germline ends. Germline V gives CDR1 LNHDA, CDR2 SQIVND (reference sequence). CDR3 sequence: CASTPGAVYEKLFF. The DNA for the CDR3 is TGTGCCAGTACCCCCGGAGCAGTATATGAAAAACTGTTTTTT.

This clone has only one observation. The chain's CDR3 is CSASWGGTDTQYF. The CDR3 nucleotides are TGCAGTGCTAGTTGGGGGGGGACAGATACGCAGTATTTT. The chain uses TRBV20-1 and TRBJ2-3; 7 positions agree with TRBD2. Germline CDR1 is DFQATT and CDR2 is SNEGSKA (reference sequence). This CDR3 has 13 residues. The trim removed 3 bases at V and 3 bases at J, leaving 3 bases unmatched.

V usage is TRBV7-2 and J usage is TRBJ1-1, with TRBD1 matching 8 bases. V was clipped by 10 bases and J by 0 bases; unmatched bases: 4. The CDR3 runs 13 residues. Germline CDR1 SGHTA, CDR2 FQGNSA. The chain's CDR3 is CAMRDRLNTEAFF. The DNA for the CDR3 is TGTGCCATGAGGGACAGGCTGAACACTGAAGCTTTCTTT.

The J gene is TRBJ1-4, the V gene TRBV29-1, with 10 positions matching TRBD1. Losses at the gene ends were 6 bases for V and 7 bases for J; bases not matched to a gene: 2. CDR3 length: 12 residues. Germline CDR1 is SQVTM and CDR2 is ANQGSEA. The CDR3 here is CSVRTGGEKLFF. As DNA, the CDR3 is TGCAGCGTACGGACAGGGGGTGAAAAACTGTTTTTT.

The V call is TRBV5-4, the J call TRBJ1-6; D unresolved. CDR1 and CDR2 (germline): SGHNT, YYREEE (reference sequence). The length of the CDR3 is 15 residues. V lost 0 bases to trimming and J lost 4 bases, with 8 bases between them. The CDR3 is CASSLAPQYNSPLHF. As DNA, the CDR3 is TGTGCCAGCAGCTTGGCCCCACAATATAATTCACCCCTCCACTTT.

The V and J genes are TRBV18 and TRBJ1-1; D might be TRBD1 (5 bases). CDR1 is KGHSH and CDR2 is LQKENI in the germline V gene. The CDR3 loop spans 14 amino acids. Deletions cut 3 bases from V and 5 bases from J, with 13 bases between. The CDR3 protein is CASSPAQGKTEAFF. CDR3 sequence (DNA): TGTGCCAGCTCACCGGCGCAGGGTAAAACTGAAGCTTTCTTT.